These 4 T cell receptor beta chains were sequenced from one sample in a study of T cells in Graves' hyperthyroidism and ophthalmopathy. Researchers took RNA transcripts and amplified the TCR beta CDR3 regions from them. First-round RT-PCR with HTBI primers amplified the TCR CDR3 region. TCRdb independently ran MiXCR on the multiplex PCR reads; one entry per CDR3 protein. The sample gives fewer than 600,000 distinct CDR3 sequences, around 15% of which show up once; about 17% is in the top ten. Sequenced: blood. These receptors all come from a woman aged 18 to 35 with Graves' hyperthyroidism.

This clonotype was seen only a few times. The chain links TRBV5-1 to TRBJ2-6; D may be TRBD2 (5 bases). This CDR3 has 16 amino acids. The ends were cut back, 2 bases at V and 2 bases at J, with 11 bases in the middle. The V gene's germline CDR1 is SGHRS and CDR2 YFSETQ. The CDR3 DNA is TGCGCCAGCAGCTTTTCCGGGGTAACTGGGGCCAACGTCCTGACTTTC. Its protein is CASSFSGVTGANVLTF.

This clonotype was picked up a small number of times. This chain connects TRBV19 to TRBJ1-2, with 7 bases fitting TRBD1. This CDR3 is 14 amino acids long. V shed 8 bases and J 6 bases; nucleotides not matched to a gene: 12. Germline V gene data show CDR1 as LNHDA and CDR2 as SQIVND (reference sequence). In DNA form, the CDR3 reads TGTGCCAGTTACAGGGGAGGCTTTTCGGATGGCTACACCTTC. Translation: CASYRGGFSDGYTF.

Comment on this clonotype: The conserved closing phenylalanine or tryptophan is absent in this CDR3, likely reflecting a read error. The DNA is left out, because the CDR3 cannot be placed on it with certainty; the CDR3 is given as TCRdb lists it. The J gene is TRBJ1-1, the V gene TRBV12-3 or TRBV12-4; the table's D call TRBD1 went unverified against the DNA. The CDR3 is 11 residues long, ends included. The CDR3 sequence: CASSWGTDYSV.

The table lists this clonotype with many counts. The chain combines TRBV7-9 with TRBJ2-3; D is possibly TRBD1 (5 bases). Looked up from germline, CDR1 is SEHNR and CDR2 is FQNEAQ (reference sequence). V lost 5 bases and J lost 5, with 8 bases in between. This CDR3 has 12 amino acids. CDR3 sequence (DNA): TGTGCCAGCAGCCAGACAGAAGATACGCAGTATTTT. Its translation: CASSQTEDTQYF.